This T cell receptor (beta chain) derives from a study of identical twins. Template switching (which added a universal primer site) was used, and cDNA carried unique molecular identifiers. TCRdb analysed the 5' RACE reads with MiXCR anew, one entry per CDR3 protein. The top ten hold approximately 0.52% of the sample, which has 500,000 to 650,000 distinct CDR3 sequences, about a fifth seen once. Study-level results: There were fewer insertions in abundant cord blood beta clonotypes, but memory repertoires showed no such pattern.

This clonotype was counted a few times. The antigen is undetermined. Each donor (without exception) was a healthy Caucasian. The sample was also linked to a second study, of yellow fever vaccine responses in identical twins. That paper states: Reportedly, twins showed a vaccine T cell response that looked partly convergent and partly personalized.

The specimen sequenced was CD4+ T cells sorted from blood. This receptor was taken from a young woman in good health.

CDR3 DNA: TGCAGTTCCACGAGGGACAGGGTCTATGAGCAGTTCTTC. Translated, it gives CSSTRDRVYEQFF. The chain recombines TRBV20-1 with TRBJ2-1; TRBD1 matches at 9 bases. Germline V gene data show CDR1 as DFQATT and CDR2 as SNEGSKA (reference sequence). The V segment lost 8 bases and the J segment 8 bases; nucleotides outside the gene matches: 10. CDR3 size: 13 residues.